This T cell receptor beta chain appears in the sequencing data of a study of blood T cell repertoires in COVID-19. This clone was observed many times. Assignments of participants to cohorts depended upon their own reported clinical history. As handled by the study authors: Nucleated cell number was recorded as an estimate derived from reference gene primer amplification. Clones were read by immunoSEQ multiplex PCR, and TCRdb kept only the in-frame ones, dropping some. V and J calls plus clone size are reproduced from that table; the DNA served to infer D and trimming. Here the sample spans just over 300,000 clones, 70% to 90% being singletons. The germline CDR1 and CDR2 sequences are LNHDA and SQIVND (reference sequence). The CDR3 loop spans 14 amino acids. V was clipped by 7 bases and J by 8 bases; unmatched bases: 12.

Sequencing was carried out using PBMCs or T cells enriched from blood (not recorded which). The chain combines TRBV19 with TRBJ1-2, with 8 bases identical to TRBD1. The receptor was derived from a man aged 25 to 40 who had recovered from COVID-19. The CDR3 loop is CASKGDRQRRGYTF. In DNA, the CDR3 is TGTGCCAGTAAAGGGGACAGGCAACGTCGGGGCTACACCTTC.